This T cell receptor beta chain was recovered during a study of shared clonotypes between healthy human individuals. On the study more broadly: The cohort comprised a couple of women and a few men. Their ages spanned 18 to 49 years.

CDR1 and CDR2 from the germline V gene are SGHNT and YYREEE (reference sequence). V lost 4 bases to trimming and J lost 9 bases; unmatched junction nucleotides: 18. CDR3 size: 19 residues. Sequencing was performed with immunoSEQ multiplex PCR; in TCRdb, only in-frame clones are kept and a portion is missing. The sample lists fewer than 130,000 clones, around 71% seen once, with approximately 25% in the top ten. This clonotype was obtained from a woman under 40 in good health. Sequencing was carried out using memory CD8+ T cells sorted from blood. Subset noted: CD45RO+ cells pooled with CCR7-negative TemRA cells. The rearrangement joins TRBV5-4 to TRBJ2-1; 14 bases line up with TRBD2. CDR3 amino acids: CASSRGQGRLAGGPSEQFF. CDR3 bases: TGTGCCAGCAGCCGAGGACAGGGGCGACTAGCGGGAGGGCCAAGTGAGCAGTTCTTC.